A selection of T cell receptor beta chains follows, all from one sample in a study of blood T cell repertoires in COVID-19. Measured with immunoSEQ multiplex PCR; TCRdb has only the in-frame clones, and not every one. The sample carries about 330,000 clones, around 87% recorded once. What was sequenced was PBMCs or T cells enriched from blood (not recorded which). The receptors derive from a woman in her twenties or thirties who had recovered from COVID-19. Both conserved end residues are part of each CDR3. The order of the fields is clone size, V gene, J gene, D gene, CDR3 DNA, CDR3 protein. A D gene is named only where the DNA matches it firmly. Clone size, where shown, is once, few, many, or a class for clones that have expanded.

abundance: .
v_gene: TRBV15
j_gene: TRBJ2-6
d_gene: .
CDR3nt: TGTGCCACCAGCAGCCGGGAGACCTGGGTGGCCAACGTCCTGACTTTC
CDR3aa: CATSSRETWVANVLTF

abundance: .
v_gene: TRBV18
j_gene: TRBJ2-2
d_gene: TRBD2
CDR3nt: TGTGCCAGCTCACCACCTCCCCGCGGGGGGCACACCGGGGAGCTGTTTTTT
CDR3aa: CASSPPPRGGHTGELFF

abundance: .
v_gene: TRBV28
j_gene: TRBJ2-7
d_gene: .
CDR3nt: TGTGCCAGCAGTTCCGGGACATACTCCTACGAGCAGTACTTC
CDR3aa: CASSSGTYSYEQYF

abundance: .
v_gene: TRBV19
j_gene: TRBJ2-3
d_gene: TRBD2
CDR3nt: TGTGCCAGTAGTCCTCGGAGGGGAGCGGGGGGAACAGATACGCAGTATTTT
CDR3aa: CASSPRRGAGGTDTQYF

abundance: few
v_gene: TRBV6-5
j_gene: TRBJ1-1
d_gene: TRBD1
CDR3nt: TGTGCCAGCAGTCCTGGAGGGGGCGACACTGAAGCTTTCTTT
CDR3aa: CASSPGGGDTEAFF

abundance: .
v_gene: TRBV11-2
j_gene: TRBJ2-1
d_gene: .
CDR3nt: TGTGCCAGCAGCTTAGGATCGCGCGGGGTCTACAATGAGCAGTTCTTC
CDR3aa: CASSLGSRGVYNEQFF

abundance: .
v_gene: TRBV21-1
j_gene: TRBJ2-7
d_gene: .
CDR3nt: TGTGCCAGCAGCAAAGTTTGGTTAGGAGGAGACGAGCAGTACTTC
CDR3aa: CASSKVWLGGDEQYF

abundance: once
v_gene: TRBV30
j_gene: TRBJ1-2
d_gene: TRBD1
CDR3nt: TGTGCCTGGAGTGGGGGACAGGGGAATGGCTACACCTTC
CDR3aa: CAWSGGQGNGYTF

abundance: .
v_gene: TRBV28
j_gene: TRBJ1-2
d_gene: .
CDR3nt: TGTGCCAGCAGTTTCTTATTTGCAGCCCCAGGAGGCTACACCTTC
CDR3aa: CASSFLFAAPGGYTF

abundance: .
v_gene: TRBV6-2/TRBV6-3
j_gene: TRBJ1-1
d_gene: .
CDR3nt: TGTGCCAGCAGTAGGCTCGGGACTGTTTCTGAAGCTTTCTTT
CDR3aa: CASSRLGTVSEAFF

abundance: .
v_gene: TRBV27
j_gene: TRBJ1-4
d_gene: .
CDR3nt: TGTGCCAGCTCAAGGGGAAGGGAAGAAAAACTGTTTTTT
CDR3aa: CASSRGREEKLFF

abundance: .
v_gene: TRBV19
j_gene: TRBJ2-2
d_gene: TRBD1
CDR3nt: TGTGCCAGTAACTCACCGACAGGGATGAACACCGGGGAGCTGTTTTTT
CDR3aa: CASNSPTGMNTGELFF

abundance: .
v_gene: TRBV2
j_gene: TRBJ1-4
d_gene: .
CDR3nt: TGTGCCAGCAGTGAACGGGGTACAGGGTTGAAACTGTTTTTT
CDR3aa: CASSERGTGLKLFF

abundance: .
v_gene: TRBV7-9
j_gene: TRBJ2-2
d_gene: .
CDR3nt: TGTGCCAACAGTGATCAGGGCACATTCACGAACACCGGGGAGCTGTTTTTT
CDR3aa: CANSDQGTFTNTGELFF

abundance: .
v_gene: TRBV30
j_gene: TRBJ2-5
d_gene: TRBD2
CDR3nt: TGTGCCTGGAGTGTACAAGGGCAGCGGGGGGGCCGGGAGACCCAGTACTTC
CDR3aa: CAWSVQGQRGGRETQYF

abundance: .
v_gene: TRBV29-1
j_gene: TRBJ1-6
d_gene: .
CDR3nt: TGCAGCGTTTCAGGGGAGAGTGGTGATTCACCCCTCCACTTT
CDR3aa: CSVSGESGDSPLHF

abundance: .
v_gene: TRBV6-6
j_gene: TRBJ2-3
d_gene: TRBD2
CDR3nt: TGTGCCAGCACCGACTCGCGGGGGGCTGGGGATACGCAGTATTTT
CDR3aa: CASTDSRGAGDTQYF

abundance: .
v_gene: TRBV6-5
j_gene: TRBJ1-2
d_gene: .
CDR3nt: TGTGCCAGCAGTACAACAGGGTACTCAAGCCTCGGCTACACCTTC
CDR3aa: CASSTTGYSSLGYTF

abundance: once
v_gene: TRBV2
j_gene: TRBJ1-2
d_gene: TRBD1
CDR3nt: TGTGCCAGCAGTGACCAGGGGGTCCATGGTGGCTACACCTTC
CDR3aa: CASSDQGVHGGYTF

abundance: .
v_gene: TRBV7-2
j_gene: TRBJ2-2
d_gene: .
CDR3nt: TGTGCCAGCAGTCTCAATAAGGGGGCCGGGGAGCTGTTTTTT
CDR3aa: CASSLNKGAGELFF

abundance: .
v_gene: TRBV10-1
j_gene: TRBJ2-1
d_gene: TRBD1
CDR3nt: TGCGCCAGCAGTACCGGGACAGGGGACTACAATGAGCAGTTCTTC
CDR3aa: CASSTGTGDYNEQFF

abundance: once
v_gene: TRBV7-9
j_gene: TRBJ2-5
d_gene: TRBD2
CDR3nt: TGTGCCAGCAGCCCTTTGATAGCGGGGTTGGGTGAGACCCAGTACTTC
CDR3aa: CASSPLIAGLGETQYF

abundance: .
v_gene: TRBV21-1
j_gene: TRBJ2-1
d_gene: .
CDR3nt: TGTGCCAGCACCCGGGAAGGGACTAGCGGGGGGAGCTCCTACAATGAGCAGTTCTTC
CDR3aa: CASTREGTSGGSSYNEQFF

abundance: .
v_gene: TRBV4-3
j_gene: TRBJ2-7
d_gene: TRBD1
CDR3nt: TGCGCCAGCAGCCAGGCTTCCGGGACAGTGTCCTACGAGCAGTACTTC
CDR3aa: CASSQASGTVSYEQYF

abundance: .
v_gene: TRBV9
j_gene: TRBJ2-3
d_gene: TRBD2
CDR3nt: TGTGCCAGCAGCGAGGGACTAGCGGGGGTTTCAGATACGCAGTATTTT
CDR3aa: CASSEGLAGVSDTQYF

abundance: .
v_gene: TRBV7-9
j_gene: TRBJ2-3
d_gene: .
CDR3nt: TGTGCCAGCAGCCCTCCCCGAGATACGCAGTATTTT
CDR3aa: CASSPPRDTQYF

abundance: .
v_gene: TRBV9
j_gene: TRBJ2-5
d_gene: TRBD2
CDR3nt: TGTGCCAGCAGCGCCGGGACTAGCCCTAGTGAGACCCAGTACTTC
CDR3aa: CASSAGTSPSETQYF